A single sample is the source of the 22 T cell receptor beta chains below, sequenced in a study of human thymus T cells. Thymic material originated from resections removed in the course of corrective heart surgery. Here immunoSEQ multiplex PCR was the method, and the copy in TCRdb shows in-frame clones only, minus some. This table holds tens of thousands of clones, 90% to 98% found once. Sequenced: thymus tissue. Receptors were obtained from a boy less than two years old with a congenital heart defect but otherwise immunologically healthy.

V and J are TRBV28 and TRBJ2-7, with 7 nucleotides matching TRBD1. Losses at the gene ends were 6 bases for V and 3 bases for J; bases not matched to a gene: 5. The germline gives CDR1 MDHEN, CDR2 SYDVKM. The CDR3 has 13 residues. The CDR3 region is CASRKTGFYEQYF. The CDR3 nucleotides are TGTGCCAGCAGAAAGACAGGGTTCTACGAGCAGTACTTC. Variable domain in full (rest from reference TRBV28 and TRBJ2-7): DVKVTQSSRYLVKRTGEKVFLECVQDMDHENMFWYRQDPGLGLRLIYFSYDVKMKEKGDIPEGYSVSREKKERFSLILESASTNQTSMYLCASRKTGFYEQYFGPGTRLTVT.

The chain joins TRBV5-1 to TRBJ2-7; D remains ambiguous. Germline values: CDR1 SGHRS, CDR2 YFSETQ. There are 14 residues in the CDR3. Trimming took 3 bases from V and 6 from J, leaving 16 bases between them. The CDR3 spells CASSSRRVVGEQYF. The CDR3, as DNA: TGCGCCAGCAGCTCCCGACGGGTCGTAGGCGAGCAGTACTTC. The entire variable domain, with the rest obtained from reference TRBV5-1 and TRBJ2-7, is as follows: KAGVTQTPRYLIKTRGQQVTLSCSPISGHRSVSWYQQTPGQGLQFLFEYFSETQRNKGNFPGRFSGRQFSNSRSEMNVSTLELGDSALYLCASSSRRVVGEQYFGPGTRLTVT.

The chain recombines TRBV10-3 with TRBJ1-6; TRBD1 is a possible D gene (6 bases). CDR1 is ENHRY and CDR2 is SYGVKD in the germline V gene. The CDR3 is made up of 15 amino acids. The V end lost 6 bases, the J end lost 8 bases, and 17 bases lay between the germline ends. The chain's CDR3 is CAIRRQEKEDSPLHF. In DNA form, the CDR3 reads TGTGCCATCAGGAGACAGGAGAAAGAGGATTCACCCCTCCACTTT.

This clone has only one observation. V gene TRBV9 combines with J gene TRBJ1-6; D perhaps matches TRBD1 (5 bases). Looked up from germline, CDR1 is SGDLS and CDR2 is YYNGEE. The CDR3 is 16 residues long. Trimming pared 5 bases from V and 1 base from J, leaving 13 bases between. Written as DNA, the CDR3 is TGTGCCAGCAGTACGGGGGGAGGGTCCTATAATTCACCCCTCCACTTT. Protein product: CASSTGGGSYNSPLHF.

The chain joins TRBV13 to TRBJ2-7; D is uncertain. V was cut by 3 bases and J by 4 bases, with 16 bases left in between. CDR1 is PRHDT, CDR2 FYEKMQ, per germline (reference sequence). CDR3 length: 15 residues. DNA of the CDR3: TGTGCCAGCAGCTTCGGTCGACCTTTTTTTTACGAGCAGTACTTC. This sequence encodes CASSFGRPFFYEQYF. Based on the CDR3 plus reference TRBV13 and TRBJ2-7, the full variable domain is AAGVIQSPRHLIKEKRETATLKCYPIPRHDTVYWYQQGPGQDPQFLISFYEKMQSDKGSIPDRFSAQQFSDYHSELNMSSLELGDSALYFCASSFGRPFFYEQYFGPGTRLTVT.

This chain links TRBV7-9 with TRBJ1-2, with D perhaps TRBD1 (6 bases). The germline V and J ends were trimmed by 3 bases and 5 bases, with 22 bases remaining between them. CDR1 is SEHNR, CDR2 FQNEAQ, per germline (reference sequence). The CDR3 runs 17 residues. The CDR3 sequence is CASSFPGNDRRKYGYTF. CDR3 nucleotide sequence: TGTGCCAGCAGCTTTCCTGGAAACGACAGGAGGAAATATGGCTACACCTTC.

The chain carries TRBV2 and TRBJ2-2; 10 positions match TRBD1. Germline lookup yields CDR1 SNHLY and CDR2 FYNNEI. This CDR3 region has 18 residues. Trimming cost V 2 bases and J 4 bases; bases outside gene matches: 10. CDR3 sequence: CASSEIVGGQGFTGELFF. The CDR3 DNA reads TGTGCCAGCAGTGAAATAGTTGGGGGACAGGGGTTCACCGGGGAGCTGTTTTTT.

The CDR3 loop is CASSQVAINTGELFF. The CDR3 bases are TGCGCCAGCAGCCAAGTAGCGATAAACACCGGGGAGCTGTTTTTT. The chain carries TRBV4-1 and TRBJ2-2; tentative D call: TRBD2 (5 bases). Trimming took off 1 base at V and 2 bases at J, with 8 bases between the two ends. The CDR3 covers 15 residues. The germline CDR1 and CDR2 sequences are MGHRA and YSYEKL.

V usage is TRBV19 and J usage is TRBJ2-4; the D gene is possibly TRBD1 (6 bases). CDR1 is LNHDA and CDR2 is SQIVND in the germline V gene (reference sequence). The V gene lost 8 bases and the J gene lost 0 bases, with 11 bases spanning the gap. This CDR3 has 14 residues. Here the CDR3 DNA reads TGTGCCAGTGGCGGACAGTCAGCCAAAAACATTCAGTACTTC. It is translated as CASGGQSAKNIQYF. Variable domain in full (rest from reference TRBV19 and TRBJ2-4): DGGITQSPKYLFRKEGQNVTLSCEQNLNHDAMYWYRQDPGQGLRLIYYSQIVNDFQKGDIAEGYSVSREKKESFPLTVTSAQKNPTAFYLCASGGQSAKNIQYFGAGTRLSVL.

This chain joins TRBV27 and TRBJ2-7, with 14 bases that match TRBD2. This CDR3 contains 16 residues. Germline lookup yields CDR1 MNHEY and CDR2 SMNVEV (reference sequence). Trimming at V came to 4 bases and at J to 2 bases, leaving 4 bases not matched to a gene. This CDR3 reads CASSSTGLAGAYEQYF. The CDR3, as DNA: TGTGCCAGCAGTTCTACGGGACTAGCGGGAGCCTACGAGCAGTACTTC.

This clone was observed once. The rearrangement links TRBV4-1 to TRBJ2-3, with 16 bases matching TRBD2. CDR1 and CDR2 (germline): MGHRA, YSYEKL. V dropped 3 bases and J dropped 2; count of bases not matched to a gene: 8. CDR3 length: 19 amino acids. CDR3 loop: CASSQPGLAGGPVTDTQYF. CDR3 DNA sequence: TGCGCCAGCAGCCAGCCGGGACTAGCGGGAGGGCCGGTCACAGATACGCAGTATTTT.

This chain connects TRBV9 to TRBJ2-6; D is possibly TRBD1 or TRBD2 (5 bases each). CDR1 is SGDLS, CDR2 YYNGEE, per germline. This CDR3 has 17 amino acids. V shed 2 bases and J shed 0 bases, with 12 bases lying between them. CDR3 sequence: CASSVGPGSSGANVLTF. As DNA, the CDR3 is TGTGCCAGCAGCGTGGGACCAGGGTCCTCTGGGGCCAACGTCCTGACTTTC.

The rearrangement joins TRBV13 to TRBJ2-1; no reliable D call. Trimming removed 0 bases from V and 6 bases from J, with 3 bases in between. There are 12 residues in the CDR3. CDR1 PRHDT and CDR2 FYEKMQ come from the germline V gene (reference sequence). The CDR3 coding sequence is TGTGCCAGCAGCTTAGGGCGCAATGAGCAGTTCTTC. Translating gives CASSLGRNEQFF. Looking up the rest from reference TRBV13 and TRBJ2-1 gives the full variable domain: AAGVIQSPRHLIKEKRETATLKCYPIPRHDTVYWYQQGPGQDPQFLISFYEKMQSDKGSIPDRFSAQQFSDYHSELNMSSLELGDSALYFCASSLGRNEQFFGPGTRLTVL.

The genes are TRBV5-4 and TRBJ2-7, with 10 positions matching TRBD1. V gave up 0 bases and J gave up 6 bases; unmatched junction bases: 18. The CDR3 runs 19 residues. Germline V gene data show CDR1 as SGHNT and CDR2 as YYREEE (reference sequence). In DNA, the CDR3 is TGTGCCAGCAGCTTGGGGACAGGGGGTAATAGACCCCTCGTCGGCGAGCAGTACTTC. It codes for CASSLGTGGNRPLVGEQYF.

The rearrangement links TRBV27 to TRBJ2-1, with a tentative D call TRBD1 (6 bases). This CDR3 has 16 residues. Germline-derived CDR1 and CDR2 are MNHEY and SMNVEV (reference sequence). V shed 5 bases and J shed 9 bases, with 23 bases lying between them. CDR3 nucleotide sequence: TGTGCCAGCAGTGTACAGGGACCGGCGTTACCAGGTGAGCAGTTCTTC. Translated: CASSVQGPALPGEQFF.

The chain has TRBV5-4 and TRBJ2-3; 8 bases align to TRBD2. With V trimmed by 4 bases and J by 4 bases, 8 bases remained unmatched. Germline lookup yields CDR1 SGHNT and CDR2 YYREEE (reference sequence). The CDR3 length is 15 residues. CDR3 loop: CASSPPARGADTQYF. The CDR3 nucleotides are TGTGCCAGCAGCCCCCCCGCGCGGGGGGCAGATACGCAGTATTTT.

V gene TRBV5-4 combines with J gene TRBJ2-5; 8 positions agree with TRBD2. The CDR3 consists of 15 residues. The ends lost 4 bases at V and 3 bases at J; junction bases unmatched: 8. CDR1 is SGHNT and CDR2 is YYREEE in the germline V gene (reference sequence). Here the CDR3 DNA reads TGTGCCAGCAGCCTATGGACTAGCTTAGAAGAGACCCAGTACTTC. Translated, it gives CASSLWTSLEETQYF. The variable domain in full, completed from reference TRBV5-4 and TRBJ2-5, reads ETGVTQSPTHLIKTRGQQVTLRCSSQSGHNTVSWYQQALGQGPQFIFQYYREEENGRGNFPPRFSGLQFPNYSSELNVNALELDDSALYLCASSLWTSLEETQYFGPGTRLLVL.

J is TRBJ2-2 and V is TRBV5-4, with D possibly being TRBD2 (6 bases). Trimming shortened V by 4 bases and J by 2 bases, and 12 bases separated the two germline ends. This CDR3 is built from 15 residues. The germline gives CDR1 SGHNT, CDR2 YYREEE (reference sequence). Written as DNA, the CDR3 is TGTGCCAGCAGCCGGGACGGGAGAAACACCGGGGAGCTGTTTTTT. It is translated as CASSRDGRNTGELFF.

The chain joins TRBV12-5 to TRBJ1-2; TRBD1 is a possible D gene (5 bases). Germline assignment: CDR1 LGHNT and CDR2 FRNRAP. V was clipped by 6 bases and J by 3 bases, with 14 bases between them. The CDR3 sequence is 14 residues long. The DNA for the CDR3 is TGTGCTAGTGGCCTTAACAGGATGGACTATGGCTACACCTTC. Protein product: CASGLNRMDYGYTF. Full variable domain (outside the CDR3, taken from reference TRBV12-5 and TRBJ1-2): DARVTQTPRHKVTEMGQEVTMRCQPILGHNTVFWYRQTMMQGLELLAYFRNRAPLDDSGMPKDRFSAEMPDATLATLKIQPSEPRDSAVYFCASGLNRMDYGYTFGSGTRLTVV.

The CDR3 region has the DNA TGTGCCAGCAGTGAAGCGCTTCTACCAGCGTACGGGAGGGCCCCAGATACGCAGTATTTT. It is translated as CASSEALLPAYGRAPDTQYF. The chain joins TRBV2 to TRBJ2-3; 8 nucleotides line up with TRBD2. There are 20 residues in the CDR3. With 0 bases clipped from V and 4 bases from J, the junction kept 18 bases outside the gene matches. Germline V gene data show CDR1 as SNHLY and CDR2 as FYNNEI. Full variable domain (remainder filled in from reference TRBV2 and TRBJ2-3): EPEVTQTPSHQVTQMGQEVILRCVPISNHLYFYWYRQILGQKVEFLVSFYNNEISEKSEIFDDQFSVERPDGSNFTLKIRSTKLEDSAMYFCASSEALLPAYGRAPDTQYFGPGTRLTVL.

For the CDR3, the DNA is TGCGCCAGCAGCCATTGGGGCCGCACAGATACGCAGTATTTT. It yields the protein CASSHWGRTDTQYF. The rearrangement uses TRBV4-1 and TRBJ2-3; the D gene is possibly TRBD1 (5 bases). Germline V gene lookup returns CDR1 MGHRA and CDR2 YSYEKL. Trimming pared 3 bases from V and 1 base from J, leaving 8 bases between. The CDR3 has 14 residues.

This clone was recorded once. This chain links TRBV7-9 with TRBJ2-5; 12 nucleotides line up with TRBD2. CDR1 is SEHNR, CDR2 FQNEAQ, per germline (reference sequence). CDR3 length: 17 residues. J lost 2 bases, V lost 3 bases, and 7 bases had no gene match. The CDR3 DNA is TGTGCCAGCAGCTTTAGGCTAGCGGGGGGGCGGCAAGAGACCCAGTACTTC. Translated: CASSFRLAGGRQETQYF. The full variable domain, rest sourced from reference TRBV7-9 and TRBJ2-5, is DTGVSQNPRHKITKRGQNVTFRCDPISEHNRLYWYRQTLGQGPEFLTYFQNEAQLEKSRLLSDRFSAERPKGSFSTLEIQRTEQGDSAMYLCASSFRLAGGRQETQYFGPGTRLLVL.